One and the same sample provided the 18 T cell receptor beta chains below, sequenced in a study of cytomegalovirus exposure and HLA in healthy donors. The study ran its PCR with 60 Vbeta and 13 Jbeta primers. TCRdb keeps only in-frame clones here, not all; method: immunoSEQ multiplex PCR. The sample carries 90,000 to 150,000 clones, about 83% recorded once. The material sequenced was PBMCs. Receptors originate from a female donor in good health and CMV-seronegative.

V gene TRBV19 combines with J gene TRBJ2-4, with 7 bases matching TRBD1. Germline values: CDR1 LNHDA, CDR2 SQIVND (reference sequence). V lost 4 bases, J lost 9 bases, and 9 bases stayed unmatched. CDR3 size: 14 residues. In nucleotides, the CDR3 is TGTGCCAGTAGTACCACTGTTGCAGGGGGCATTCAGTACTTC. It translates to CASSTTVAGGIQYF.

V usage is TRBV30 and J usage is TRBJ1-2, with TRBD1 identical over 9 bases. V was pared by 2 bases and J by 0 bases, with 4 bases of the junction left unmatched. The CDR3 contains 15 residues. The germline V gene has CDR1 GTSNPN and CDR2 SVGIG (reference sequence). As DNA, the CDR3 is TGTGCCTGGAGTTTTGGGACAGGGACTAACTATGGCTACACCTTC. It yields the protein CAWSFGTGTNYGYTF.

The genes are TRBV2 and TRBJ2-1, with 11 positions matching TRBD2. Germline V lookup: CDR1 SNHLY, CDR2 FYNNEI. The CDR3 extends over 16 amino acids. The V segment lost 5 bases and the J segment 6 bases; nucleotides outside the gene matches: 9. The CDR3 region is CASSPGSGGASNEQFF. Here the CDR3 DNA reads TGTGCCAGCAGTCCCGGTAGCGGGGGGGCGAGCAATGAGCAGTTCTTC.

The genes are TRBV27 and TRBJ2-3; 9 nucleotides line up with TRBD1. Per germline, CDR1 MNHEY and CDR2 SMNVEV (reference sequence). The ends lost 8 bases at V and 5 bases at J; junction bases unmatched: 11. The CDR3 sequence is 15 residues long. This CDR3 is CASDRDRVREDTQYF. The DNA of the CDR3 is TGTGCCAGCGACCGGGACAGGGTCCGTGAAGATACGCAGTATTTT.

This clone has just one count. CDR3 DNA sequence: TGCGCCAGCAGCTTGTTCAGGGGATGGAATGAGCAGTTCTTC. Translation: CASSLFRGWNEQFF. This rearrangement joins TRBV5-1 to TRBJ2-1; possibly TRBD1 for D (6 bases). The germline V and J ends were trimmed by 1 base and 7 bases, with 12 bases remaining between them. CDR3 length: 14 residues. Per germline, CDR1 SGHRS and CDR2 YFSETQ.

V and J are TRBV4-1 and TRBJ1-4, with TRBD1 as a possible D gene (5 bases). Trimming left V 5 bases short and J 3 bases short, with 16 bases between. CDR3 length: 16 residues. Per the germline V gene, CDR1 is MGHRA and CDR2 is YSYEKL. This chain's CDR3 is CASSIPSGIPNEKLFF. CDR3 bases: TGCGCCAGCAGCATCCCTTCAGGGATTCCTAATGAAAAACTGTTTTTT.

V is TRBV6-5 and J is TRBJ1-1; TRBD1 agrees at 8 bases. Per germline, CDR1 MNHEY and CDR2 SVGAGI. The CDR3 consists of 14 residues. J lost 5 bases, V lost 5 bases, and 7 bases had no gene match. As DNA, the CDR3 is TGTGCCAGCAGTCCCGTTAACAGGGGGACTGAAGCTTTCTTT. Protein product: CASSPVNRGTEAFF.

The CDR3 is CASSLNKEKQYF. CDR3 nucleotides: TGTGCCAGCAGCTTGAATAAGGAGAAGCAGTACTTC. J is TRBJ2-7 and V is TRBV11-3; no clear D gene. This CDR3 region has 12 residues. Germline assignment: CDR1 SGHNT and CDR2 YENEEA. The germline V and J ends were trimmed by 3 bases and 8 bases, with 11 bases remaining between them.

This clone was counted once. V and J are TRBV5-1 and TRBJ2-5; 12 nucleotides agree with TRBD1. This CDR3 is built from 15 residues. Trimming took 0 bases from V and 5 from J; bases not matched to a gene: 2. Looked up from germline, CDR1 is SGHRS and CDR2 is YFSETQ. CDR3 residues: CASSLAGTGGETQYF. For the CDR3, the DNA is TGCGCCAGCAGCTTGGCCGGGACAGGGGGCGAGACCCAGTACTTC.

This chain joins TRBV27 and TRBJ2-5; 10 nucleotides match TRBD1. The germline CDR1 and CDR2 sequences are MNHEY and SMNVEV (reference sequence). With V trimmed by 6 bases and J by 0 bases, 7 bases remained unmatched. The CDR3 contains 16 residues. The CDR3 protein is CASSPRGQGYQETQYF. In DNA form, the CDR3 reads TGTGCCAGCAGCCCCCGGGGACAGGGGTACCAAGAGACCCAGTACTTC.

This rearrangement joins TRBV10-3 to TRBJ2-1; 12 bases fit TRBD2. After removal of 7 bases from V and 9 bases from J, the junction contained 7 bases not matched to a gene. Germline CDR1 reads ENHRY; CDR2 reads SYGVKD. This CDR3 has 14 amino acids. The CDR3 reads CAITSSGGAGEQFF. The DNA of the CDR3 is TGTGCCATCACCTCTAGCGGGGGGGCCGGTGAGCAGTTCTTC.

As DNA, the CDR3 is TGTGCCAGCCGCAGGATTGACTATGGCTACACCTTC. This translates into CASRRIDYGYTF. The rearrangement uses TRBV2 and TRBJ1-2; D is unclear. CDR1 and CDR2 (germline): SNHLY, FYNNEI. Trimming took off 8 bases at V and 3 bases at J, with 10 bases between the two ends. The CDR3 has 12 residues.

The chain carries TRBV4-3 and TRBJ2-3; D might be TRBD2 (5 bases). This CDR3 contains 15 residues. Trimming removed 0 bases at V and 4 bases at J, with 11 bases between. CDR1 and CDR2 from the germline V gene are LGHNA and YSLEER. The CDR3 bases are TGCGCCAGCAGCCAAGATACGAGCGGTTCAGATACGCAGTATTTT. It is translated as CASSQDTSGSDTQYF.

CDR3 region: CASSLVIAGLQETQYF. CDR3 DNA: TGTGCCAGCAGCTTAGTTATCGCGGGGCTCCAAGAGACCCAGTACTTC. J is TRBJ2-5 and V is TRBV7-9; D possibly corresponds to TRBD2 (6 bases). The length of the CDR3 is 16 residues. Trimming pared 1 base from V and 1 base from J, leaving 13 bases between. Germline assignment: CDR1 SEHNR and CDR2 FQNEAQ (reference sequence).

DNA of the CDR3: TGTGCCAGTAGTATCGGTGACAGGTACTTTACCTCCACCGGGGAGCTGTTTTTT. Protein sequence: CASSIGDRYFTSTGELFF. The chain links TRBV19 to TRBJ2-2, with D perhaps matching TRBD1 (6 bases). The CDR3 totals 18 residues. In germline, CDR1 is LNHDA, CDR2 SQIVND (reference sequence). V lost 3 bases to trimming and J lost 4 bases, with 21 bases between them.

The chain has TRBV6-1 and TRBJ1-1; possibly TRBD1 for D (6 bases). Looked up from germline, CDR1 is MNHNS and CDR2 is SASEGT. The CDR3 loop spans 14 amino acids. Trimming stripped 6 bases from V and 0 bases from J, with 11 bases between. CDR3 nucleotides: TGTGCCAGCAGCCGAGGGGGGGTGAACACTGAAGCTTTCTTT. Translating gives CASSRGGVNTEAFF.

The CDR3 protein is CASRGSGSSGNTIYF. The CDR3, as DNA: TGTGCCAGCAGGGGATCGGGGTCCTCTGGAAACACCATATATTTT. The chain links TRBV6-5 to TRBJ1-3; the D is unclear. The CDR3 length is 15 residues. CDR1 and CDR2 (germline): MNHEY, SVGAGI. The ends were cut back, 6 bases at V and 0 bases at J, with 12 bases in the middle.

This sequence joins TRBV30 and TRBJ2-7, with D perhaps TRBD2 (5 bases). Looked up from germline, CDR1 is GTSNPN and CDR2 is SVGIG (reference sequence). The V end lost 5 bases, the J end lost 5 bases, and 13 bases lay between the germline ends. This CDR3 has 12 amino acids. The CDR3 spells CAWGSGGDEQYF. The CDR3 DNA reads as TGTGCCTGGGGGAGCGGCGGCGACGAGCAGTACTTC.